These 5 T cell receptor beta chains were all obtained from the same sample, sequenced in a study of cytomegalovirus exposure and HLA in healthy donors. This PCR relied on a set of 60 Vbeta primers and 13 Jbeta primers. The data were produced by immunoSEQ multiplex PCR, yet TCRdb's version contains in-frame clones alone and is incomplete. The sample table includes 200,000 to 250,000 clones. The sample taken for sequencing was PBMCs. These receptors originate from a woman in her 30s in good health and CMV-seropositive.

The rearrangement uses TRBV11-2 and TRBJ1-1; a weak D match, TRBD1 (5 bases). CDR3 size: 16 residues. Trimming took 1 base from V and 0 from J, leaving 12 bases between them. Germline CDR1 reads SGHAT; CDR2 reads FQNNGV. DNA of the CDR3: TGTGCCAGCAGCTTAGTAGGGGTGGGGATGAACACTGAAGCTTTCTTT. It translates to CASSLVGVGMNTEAFF.

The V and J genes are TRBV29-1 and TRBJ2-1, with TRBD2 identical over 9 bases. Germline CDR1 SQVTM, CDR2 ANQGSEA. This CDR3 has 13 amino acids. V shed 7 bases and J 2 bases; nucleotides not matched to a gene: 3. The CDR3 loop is CSGLAETYNEQFF. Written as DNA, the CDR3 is TGCAGCGGACTAGCGGAGACCTACAATGAGCAGTTCTTC.

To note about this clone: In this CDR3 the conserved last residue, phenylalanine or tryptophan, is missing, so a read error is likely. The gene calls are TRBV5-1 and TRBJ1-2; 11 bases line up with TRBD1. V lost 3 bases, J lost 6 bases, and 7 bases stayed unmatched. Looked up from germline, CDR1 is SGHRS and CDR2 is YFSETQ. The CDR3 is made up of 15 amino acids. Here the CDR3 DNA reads TGCGCCAGCAGCTCCTCCGGGACAGGGGGTGATGGCTACACCTGC. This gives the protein CASSSSGTGGDGYTC.

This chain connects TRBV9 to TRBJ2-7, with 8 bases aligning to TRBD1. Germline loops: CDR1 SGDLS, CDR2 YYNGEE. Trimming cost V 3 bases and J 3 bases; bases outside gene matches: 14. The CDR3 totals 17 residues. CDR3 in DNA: TGTGCCAGCAGCGCATCGGGTGGACAGGGTAATCTCTACGAGCAGTACTTC. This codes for CASSASGGQGNLYEQYF. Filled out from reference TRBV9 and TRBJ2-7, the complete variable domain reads DSGVTQTPKHLITATGQRVTLRCSPRSGDLSVYWYQQSLDQGLQFLIQYYNGEERAKGNILERFSAQQFPDLHSELNLSSLELGDSALYFCASSASGGQGNLYEQYFGPGTRLTVT.

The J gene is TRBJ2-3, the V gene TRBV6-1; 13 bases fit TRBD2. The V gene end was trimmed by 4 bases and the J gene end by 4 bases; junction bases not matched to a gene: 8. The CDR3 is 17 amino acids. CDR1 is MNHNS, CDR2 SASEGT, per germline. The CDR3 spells CASSGWTSGSGPDTQYF. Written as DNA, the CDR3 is TGTGCCAGCAGTGGATGGACTAGCGGGAGTGGTCCAGATACGCAGTATTTT.